This T cell receptor beta chain comes out of a study of T cell responses to AZD1222 COVID-19 vaccine. The CDR3 is made up of 16 amino acids. V lost 2 bases, J lost 4 bases, and 15 bases lay in between. The germline CDR1 and CDR2 sequences are LGHNT and FRNRAP. Here immunoSEQ multiplex PCR was the method, and the copy in TCRdb shows in-frame clones only, minus some. Of 90,000 to 130,000 clones in the sample, about nine tenths were seen once. About this clone itself: Its cognate antigen is unknown.

General study findings and limits: The study identified only five to seven AZD1222 recipients as seropositive at baseline. Once two AZD1222 doses were given, Spike-specific TCR breadth and depth went up. The donors showed a predominance of white British ancestry and of females, with possible underestimation of clonal diversity.

This clonotype was sampled from an adult in good health. V usage is TRBV12-5 and J usage is TRBJ1-5; D perhaps matches TRBD1 (6 bases). This specimen was peripheral blood, taken on day 0 of MenACWY control vaccination. CDR3 region: CASGLSGEGDNQPQHF. CDR3 nucleotide sequence: TGTGCTAGTGGTTTGTCAGGGGAGGGGGATAATCAGCCCCAGCATTTT.